This TCR beta chain was recorded in a study of blood T cell repertoires in COVID-19. Across the study: Nucleic acid was either cDNA or gDNA, and it came from T cells, B-cell-depleted T cells, or PBMCs.

CDR3 length equals 16 residues. V gave up 3 bases and J gave up 4 bases, with 13 bases separating them. The germline V gene has CDR1 SGHAT and CDR2 FQNNGV. Assignment of participants to cohorts was predicated upon participant-reported clinical history. Repertoires were generated with immunoSEQ multiplex PCR, while TCRdb's copy carries only in-frame clones and drops some. This table holds some 340,000 clones, roughly 90% found once. The sequence was collected from a woman younger than 45 who had been exposed to COVID-19. The genes are TRBV11-2 and TRBJ2-6; D is possibly TRBD2 (5 bases). The sequenced material came from PBMCs or T cells enriched from blood (not recorded which). In DNA form, the CDR3 reads TGTGCCAGCAGCTTCGTTGTCGGGGTCGGGGCCAACGTCCTGACTTTC. This encodes CASSFVVGVGANVLTF.